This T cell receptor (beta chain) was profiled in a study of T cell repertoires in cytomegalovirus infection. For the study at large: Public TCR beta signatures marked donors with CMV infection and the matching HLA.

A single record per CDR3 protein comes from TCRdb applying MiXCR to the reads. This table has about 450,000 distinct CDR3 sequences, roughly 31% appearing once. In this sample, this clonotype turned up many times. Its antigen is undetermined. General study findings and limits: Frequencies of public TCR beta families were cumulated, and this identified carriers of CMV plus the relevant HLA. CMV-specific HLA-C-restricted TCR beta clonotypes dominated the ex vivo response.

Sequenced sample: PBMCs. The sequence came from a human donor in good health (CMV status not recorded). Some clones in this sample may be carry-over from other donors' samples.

The CDR3 spells CASSGGDRRSPLHF. The CDR3 nucleotides are TGTGCCAGCAGCGGCGGGGACAGACGGTCACCCCTCCACTTT. The chain couples TRBV19 to TRBJ1-6; 7 nucleotides line up with TRBD1. This CDR3 is 14 amino acids long. The germline V gene has CDR1 LNHDA and CDR2 SQIVND (reference sequence). J was trimmed by 10 bases and V by 9 bases; bases with no gene match: 12.